This T cell receptor (beta chain) was captured by sequencing in a study of blood T cells in healthy people across ages. Study results and caveats: Fewer expanded clones and more diversity marked long-lived versus aged donors. Samples with more naive T cells showed higher observed beta diversity.

There are 14 residues in the CDR3. Germline-derived CDR1 and CDR2 are SEHNR and FQNEAQ (reference sequence). PCR was performed a second time for roughly 7 to 11 cycles using a sample-barcoded 5' primer and a J-beta primer mix. TCRdb re-called the 5' RACE reads through MiXCR, storing one row per CDR3 protein. This sample has more than 800,000 distinct CDR3 sequences; 45% occur once, and the top ten carry about 19%. On this clonotype itself: The antigen is undetermined.

This sequence joins TRBV7-9 and TRBJ2-5; D is undetermined. The J call may be incorrect, as the DNA end agrees better with TRBJ2-7. The specimen sequenced was blood. The clonotype was recovered from a woman aged 55-75 years in good health. CDR3 sequence: CASSFLGIQDEQYF. The DNA for the CDR3 is TGTGCCAGCAGCTTTCTGGGGATTCAGGACGAGCAGTACTTC.